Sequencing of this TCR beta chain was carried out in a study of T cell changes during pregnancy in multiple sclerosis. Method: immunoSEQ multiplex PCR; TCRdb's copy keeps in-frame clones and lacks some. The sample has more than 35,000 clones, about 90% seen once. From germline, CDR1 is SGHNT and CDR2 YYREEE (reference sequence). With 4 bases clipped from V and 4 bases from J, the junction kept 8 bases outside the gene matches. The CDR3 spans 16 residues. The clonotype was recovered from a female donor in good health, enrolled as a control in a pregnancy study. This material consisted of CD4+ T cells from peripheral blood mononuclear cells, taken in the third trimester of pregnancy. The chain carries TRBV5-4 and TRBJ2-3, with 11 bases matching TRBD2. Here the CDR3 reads CASSPIAGGPADTQYF. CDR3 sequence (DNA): TGTGCCAGCAGCCCTATAGCGGGGGGGCCTGCAGATACGCAGTATTTT. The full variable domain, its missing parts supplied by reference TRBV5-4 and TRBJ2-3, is ETGVTQSPTHLIKTRGQQVTLRCSSQSGHNTVSWYQQALGQGPQFIFQYYREEENGRGNFPPRFSGLQFPNYSSELNVNALELDDSALYLCASSPIAGGPADTQYFGPGTRLTVL.